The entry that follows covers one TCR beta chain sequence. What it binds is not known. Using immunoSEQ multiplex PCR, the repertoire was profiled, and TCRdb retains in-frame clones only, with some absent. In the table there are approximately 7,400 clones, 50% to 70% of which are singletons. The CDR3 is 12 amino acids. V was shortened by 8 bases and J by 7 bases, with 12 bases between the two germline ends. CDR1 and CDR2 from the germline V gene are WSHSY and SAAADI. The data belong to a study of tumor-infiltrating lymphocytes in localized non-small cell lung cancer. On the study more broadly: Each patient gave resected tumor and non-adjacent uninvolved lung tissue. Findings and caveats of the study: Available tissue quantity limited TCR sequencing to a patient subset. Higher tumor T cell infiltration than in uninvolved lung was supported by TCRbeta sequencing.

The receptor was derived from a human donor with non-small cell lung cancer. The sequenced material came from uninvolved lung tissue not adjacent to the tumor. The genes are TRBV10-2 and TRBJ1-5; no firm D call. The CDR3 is CASAGFDQPQHF. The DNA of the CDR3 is TGCGCCAGCGCCGGGTTTGACCAGCCCCAGCATTTT.